One and the same sample provided the 21 T cell receptor beta chains below, sequenced in a study of blood T cell repertoires in COVID-19. Method: immunoSEQ multiplex PCR; TCRdb's copy keeps in-frame clones and lacks some. The data show 300,000 to 350,000 clones, with 87% seen just once and more than 0.8% held by the top ten. Sequenced: PBMCs or T cells enriched from blood (not recorded which). The receptors originated from a woman aged 25-40 years who had recovered from COVID-19.

This sequence joins TRBV7-2 and TRBJ1-3; possibly TRBD1 for D (5 bases). The V and J ends lost 2 bases and 0 bases respectively, with 17 bases between them. Germline CDR1 reads SGHTA; CDR2 reads FQGNSA. CDR3 length: 18 amino acids. This chain's CDR3 is CASSLRGTVVGSGNTIYF. The DNA for the CDR3 is TGTGCCAGCAGCTTAAGGGGAACAGTCGTTGGCTCTGGAAACACCATATATTTT.

This clone was seen just once. The chain has TRBV13 and TRBJ1-2; D not resolved. This CDR3 contains 16 residues. V was clipped by 5 bases and J by 4 bases, with 20 bases between them. The germline V gene encodes CDR1 PRHDT and CDR2 FYEKMQ (reference sequence). DNA of the CDR3: TGTGCCAGCAGCGAATGGGCGGGGTTACCGACCTATGGCTACACCTTC. Amino acids: CASSEWAGLPTYGYTF.

The genes are TRBV30 and TRBJ1-6; D not certain. The germline V and J ends were trimmed by 4 bases and 7 bases, with 14 bases remaining between them. CDR3 length equals 14 residues. Germline-derived CDR1 and CDR2 are GTSNPN and SVGIG (reference sequence). The CDR3 bases are TGTGCCTGGAACGAGGGTCCGGGGAATTCACCCCTCCACTTT. It specifies CAWNEGPGNSPLHF.

V usage is TRBV4-3 and J usage is TRBJ2-6, with 9 bases matching TRBD1. Germline V gene sequence: CDR1 LGHNA, CDR2 YSLEER. V shed 6 bases and J 1 base; nucleotides not matched to a gene: 7. The CDR3 has 17 amino acids. CDR3 amino acids: CASSPTGGVSGANVLTF. The CDR3 DNA follows: TGCGCCAGCAGTCCGACAGGGGGTGTTTCTGGGGCCAACGTCCTGACTTTC.

The chain is built from TRBV5-1 and TRBJ2-7; D remains ambiguous. The CDR3 runs 13 residues. The germline gives CDR1 SGHRS, CDR2 YFSETQ. The germline V and J ends were trimmed by 0 bases and 3 bases, with 7 bases remaining between them. CDR3 sequence: CASSLESGYEQYF. Written as DNA, the CDR3 is TGCGCCAGCAGCTTGGAGTCGGGCTACGAGCAGTACTTC.

The chain is built from TRBV6-5 and TRBJ1-3; D is unclear. The CDR3 is 15 residues long. V gave up 0 bases and J gave up 0 bases, with 6 bases separating them. Germline V gene data show CDR1 as MNHEY and CDR2 as SVGAGI. In DNA, the CDR3 is TGTGCCAGCAGTTACTCACGGAGCTCTGGAAACACCATATATTTT. Its translation is CASSYSRSSGNTIYF.

This chain joins TRBV10-3 and TRBJ1-6; TRBD1 matches 10 bases. In germline, CDR1 is ENHRY, CDR2 SYGVKD. This CDR3 region has 13 residues. The V and J ends lost 7 bases and 10 bases, in that order; junction bases with no gene match: 4. In DNA, the CDR3 is TGTGCCATCAAGGGGACAGGGGACTCACCCCTCCACTTT. This gives the protein CAIKGTGDSPLHF.

This sequence joins TRBV2 and TRBJ1-1, with D perhaps TRBD1 (6 bases). The germline V gene has CDR1 SNHLY and CDR2 FYNNEI. Trimming removed 1 base from V and 4 bases from J, with 10 bases in between. This CDR3 is 14 amino acids long. CDR3 sequence reads: CASSEGQAGTEAFF. The CDR3 DNA reads TGTGCCAGCAGTGAAGGACAGGCGGGCACTGAAGCTTTCTTT.

The genes are TRBV6-5 and TRBJ2-1; 7 bases map to TRBD2. This CDR3 comprises 13 residues. Germline V CDR1 and CDR2: MNHEY, SVGAGI. J lost 9 bases, V lost 6 bases, and 8 bases had no gene match. The CDR3 DNA reads as TGTGCCAGCAGGGGCCAATGGGGGGGTGAGCAGTTCTTC. This codes for CASRGQWGGEQFF.

This chain joins TRBV4-1 and TRBJ1-2; D call uncertain. Looked up from germline, CDR1 is MGHRA and CDR2 is YSYEKL. V lost 4 bases to trimming and J lost 4 bases, with 13 bases between them. The CDR3 sequence is 14 residues long. CDR3 in amino acids: CASSPPIGIYGYTF. Here the CDR3 DNA reads TGCGCCAGCAGCCCCCCGATCGGTATCTATGGCTACACCTTC.

The chain carries TRBV7-2 and TRBJ1-5, with D maybe TRBD1 (6 bases). CDR3 length: 14 residues. Germline CDR1 and CDR2: SGHTA and FQGNSA. V shed 5 bases and J shed 9 bases, with 17 bases lying between them. The CDR3 loop is CASSNRDMSLPQHF. The CDR3 region has the DNA TGTGCCAGCAGCAACCGGGACATGAGTCTGCCCCAGCATTTT.

Only a few counts were recorded for this clone. The gene calls are TRBV4-1 and TRBJ1-2; D gene ambiguous. V was shortened by 4 bases and J by 8 bases, with 14 bases between the two germline ends. Germline V gene data show CDR1 as MGHRA and CDR2 as YSYEKL. This CDR3 has 13 residues. In DNA, the CDR3 is TGCGCCAGCAGCCCAGGCGGGCCTCGGGGCTACACCTTC. Translation: CASSPGGPRGYTF.

This clone was picked up one time. The rearrangement uses TRBV3-1 (or the pseudogene TRBV3-2) and TRBJ2-2; 10 nucleotides line up with TRBD1. The CDR3 covers 20 residues. V shed 3 bases, J shed 2 bases, and the junction held 15 bases outside the gene matches. Germline CDR1 reads LGHDT; CDR2 reads YNNKEL (reference sequence). CDR3 amino acids: CASSQKIRPGQGPNTGELFF. CDR3 in DNA: TGTGCCAGCAGCCAGAAGATCCGGCCGGGACAGGGGCCCAACACCGGGGAGCTGTTTTTT.

A word on this clone: At the DNA level, this CDR3 is encoded by other sequences in the same sample as well. The chain employs TRBV7-2 and TRBJ1-5; a weak D match, TRBD1 (5 bases). The germline V gene has CDR1 SGHTA and CDR2 FQGNSA. Trimming stripped 0 bases from V and 4 bases from J, with 10 bases between. The CDR3 consists of 15 residues. The CDR3 here is CASSLAGGGNQPQHF. CDR3 nucleotide sequence: TGTGCCAGCAGCTTAGCGGGGGGAGGAAATCAGCCCCAGCATTTT. Filled out from reference TRBV7-2 and TRBJ1-5, the complete variable domain reads GAGVSQSPSNKVTEKGKDVELRCDPISGHTALYWYRQSLGQGLEFLIYFQGNSAPDKSGLPSDRFSAERTGGSVSTLTIQRTQQEDSAVYLCASSLAGGGNQPQHFGDGTRLSIL.

This clone was found a few times. The chain couples TRBV3-1 (or the pseudogene TRBV3-2) to TRBJ1-6; 12 bases agree with TRBD1. Germline lookup yields CDR1 LGHDT and CDR2 YNNKEL (reference sequence). Trimming took 3 bases from V and 8 from J; bases not matched to a gene: 5. The CDR3 contains 16 residues. CDR3 nucleotide sequence: TGTGCCAGCAGCCAGGGGGGACAGGGGGCGCATTCACCCCTCCACTTT. This codes for CASSQGGQGAHSPLHF.

This chain links TRBV10-3 with TRBJ2-7; TRBD2 might be the D (5 bases). Trimming stripped 5 bases from V and 0 bases from J, with 14 bases between. The germline V gene encodes CDR1 ENHRY and CDR2 SYGVKD. The CDR3 extends over 15 amino acids. The CDR3 coding sequence is TGTGCCATCAGTATTGGCGGGCCCCCCTCCTACGAGCAGTACTTC. It encodes CAISIGGPPSYEQYF.

V usage is TRBV7-2 and J usage is TRBJ2-7; D possibly corresponds to TRBD1 (6 bases). This CDR3 region has 14 residues. Trimming cost V 6 bases and J 3 bases, with 15 bases left between them. Germline-derived CDR1 and CDR2 are SGHTA and FQGNSA. Here the CDR3 reads CASSPLGRGYEQYF. DNA of the CDR3: TGTGCCAGCAGTCCTCTTGGCAGGGGCTACGAGCAGTACTTC. Full variable domain (missing parts from reference TRBV7-2 and TRBJ2-7): GAGVSQSPSNKVTEKGKDVELRCDPISGHTALYWYRQSLGQGLEFLIYFQGNSAPDKSGLPSDRFSAERTGGSVSTLTIQRTQQEDSAVYLCASSPLGRGYEQYFGPGTRLTVT.

The V and J genes are TRBV19 and TRBJ1-6, with D unresolved. This CDR3 contains 17 residues. Trimming took off 0 bases at V and 0 bases at J, with 9 bases between the two ends. Germline CDR1 is LNHDA and CDR2 is SQIVND (reference sequence). CDR3 DNA sequence: TGTGCCAGTAGTATAGACTTCGCGAGCTCCTATAATTCACCCCTCCACTTT. Translating gives CASSIDFASSYNSPLHF.

This chain links TRBV5-4 with TRBJ1-1, with D possibly being TRBD1 (5 bases). Trimming pared 4 bases from V and 1 base from J, leaving 11 bases between. The germline V gene encodes CDR1 SGHNT and CDR2 YYREEE (reference sequence). The CDR3 is made up of 14 amino acids. The CDR3 DNA is TGTGCCAGCAGCCCTGAGACAGCGAACACTGAAGCTTTCTTT. Translation: CASSPETANTEAFF. The whole variable domain, remainder taken from reference TRBV5-4 and TRBJ1-1, is ETGVTQSPTHLIKTRGQQVTLRCSSQSGHNTVSWYQQALGQGPQFIFQYYREEENGRGNFPPRFSGLQFPNYSSELNVNALELDDSALYLCASSPETANTEAFFGQGTRLTVV.

The chain combines TRBV10-3 with TRBJ1-6, with 7 positions matching TRBD1. CDR1 and CDR2 from the germline V gene are ENHRY and SYGVKD. V gave up 10 bases and J gave up 7 bases; unmatched junction bases: 7. This CDR3 contains 13 residues. This CDR3 is CATAGGRNSPLHF. The CDR3 DNA is TGTGCCACGGCAGGGGGACGGAATTCACCCCTCCACTTT.

The V and J genes are TRBV28 and TRBJ1-5; D is possibly TRBD1 (5 bases). The CDR3 covers 15 residues. Germline CDR1 is MDHEN and CDR2 is SYDVKM. V lost 5 bases and J 2 bases, leaving 13 bases between the germline ends. The CDR3 protein is CASSLRVIRNQPQHF. The DNA of the CDR3 is TGTGCCAGCAGTCTCAGGGTAATTCGCAATCAGCCCCAGCATTTT.